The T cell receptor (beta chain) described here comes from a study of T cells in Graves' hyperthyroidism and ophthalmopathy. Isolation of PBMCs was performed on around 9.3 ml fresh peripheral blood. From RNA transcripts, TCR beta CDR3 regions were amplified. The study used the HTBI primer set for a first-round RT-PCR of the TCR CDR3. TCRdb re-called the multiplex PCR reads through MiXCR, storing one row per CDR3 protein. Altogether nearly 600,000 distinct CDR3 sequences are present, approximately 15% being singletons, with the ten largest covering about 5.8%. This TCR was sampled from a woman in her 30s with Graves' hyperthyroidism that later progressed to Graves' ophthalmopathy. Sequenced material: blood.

CDR3 sequence (DNA): TGTGCCAGCAGCCCACAAAGTATGGGACTGAACACTGAAGCTTTCTTT. Its translation is CASSPQSMGLNTEAFF. The J gene is TRBJ1-1, the V gene TRBV7-2; D might be TRBD1 (5 bases). Germline CDR1 and CDR2: SGHTA and FQGNSA. V was pared by 5 bases and J by 0 bases, with 16 bases between. The CDR3 runs 16 residues.